The 12 T cell receptor beta chains reported below all come from one sample, sequenced in a study of blood T cells in healthy people across ages. A second PCR, run for about 7 to 11 cycles, used a sample-barcoded 5' primer plus a J-beta primer mix. TCRdb processed the 5' RACE reads anew with MiXCR; each CDR3 protein has one entry. The sample shows roughly 570,000 distinct CDR3 sequences, 27% of them seen only once. The sample was blood. These receptors all come from a woman between 65 and 79 years old in good health.

This chain links TRBV4-3 with TRBJ2-5, with D perhaps assigned TRBD1 or TRBD2 (5 bases each). Judging by the DNA end, TRBJ2-1 fits better; the J call may be wrong. In germline, CDR1 is LGHNA, CDR2 YSLEER. The CDR3 contains 16 residues. CDR3 nucleotides: TGCGCCAGCAGCCAAGTCGGGGCCTATGAGAGCAATGAGCAGTTCTTC. Translating it yields CASSQVGAYESNEQFF.

In DNA, the CDR3 is TGTGCCAGCAGCCCAATGGGGGCGGGGGTTGGTGGCTACACCTTC. Translated, it gives CASSPMGAGVGGYTF. This chain connects TRBV7-2 to TRBJ1-2; possibly TRBD1 for D (6 bases). CDR1 and CDR2 from the germline V gene are SGHTA and FQGNSA. Deletions cut 5 bases from V and 7 bases from J, with 20 bases between. The CDR3 has 15 residues. Full variable domain (rest looked up from reference TRBV7-2 and TRBJ1-2): GAGVSQSPSNKVTEKGKDVELRCDPISGHTALYWYRQSLGQGLEFLIYFQGNSAPDKSGLPSDRFSAERTGGSVSTLTIQRTQQEDSAVYLCASSPMGAGVGGYTFGSGTRLTVV.

This chain links TRBV30 with TRBJ2-4, with D possibly TRBD1 on 5 matching bases. Per the germline V gene, CDR1 is GTSNPN and CDR2 is SVGIG (reference sequence). The CDR3 runs to 14 residues. V lost 3 bases and J lost 4, with 13 bases in between. The CDR3 region is CAWSLGLSKNIQYF. The DNA of the CDR3 is TGTGCCTGGAGCTTGGGGCTCAGTAAAAACATTCAGTACTTC.

Only one count was recorded for this clonotype. This rearrangement joins TRBV25-1 to TRBJ1-4, with 7 bases fitting TRBD1. The CDR3 sequence is 15 residues long. The trim removed 1 base at V and 7 bases at J, leaving 6 bases unmatched. Germline loops: CDR1 MGHDK, CDR2 SYGVNS. The CDR3 coding sequence is TGTGCCAGCAGTGAATTCAAGGGGGCGGGTGAAAAACTGTTTTTT. This sequence encodes CASSEFKGAGEKLFF.

The chain joins TRBV10-3 to TRBJ2-1; 9 bases are shared with TRBD2. In germline, CDR1 is ENHRY, CDR2 SYGVKD. This CDR3 comprises 15 residues. After removal of 3 bases from V and 4 bases from J, the junction contained 4 bases not matched to a gene. In DNA, the CDR3 is TGTGCCATCAGTGAAGGCGGGGGGGTGTACAATGAGCAGTTCTTC. It encodes CAISEGGGVYNEQFF.

This rearrangement joins TRBV20-1 to TRBJ2-7; 9 nucleotides align to TRBD1. CDR1 and CDR2 from the germline V gene are DFQATT and SNEGSKA (reference sequence). The J segment lost 7 bases and the V segment lost 0 bases, leaving 10 bases of the junction unmatched. The CDR3 has 15 amino acids. The CDR3 DNA is TGCAGTGCTAGAGATTGGGACAGGGATACGGGTGAGCAGTACTTC. Residues: CSARDWDRDTGEQYF.

This clonotype was seen more than once but under ten times. The chain has TRBV5-8 and TRBJ1-4; 7 bases match TRBD1. Per germline, CDR1 SGHTS and CDR2 YDEGEE. The CDR3 sequence is 15 residues long. After removal of 5 bases from V and 1 base from J, the junction contained 5 bases not matched to a gene. The CDR3, as DNA: TGTGCCAGCAGTTCTACAGGGGTAACTAATGAAAAACTGTTTTTT. The encoded protein is CASSSTGVTNEKLFF.

This clonotype was counted between two and nine times. The chain recombines TRBV20-1 with TRBJ2-1; 9 bases align to TRBD1. The last part of the DNA fits TRBJ2-5 better; the J call may be wrong. The CDR3 spans 12 residues. Germline CDR1 is DFQATT and CDR2 is SNEGSKA (reference sequence). CDR3 nucleotides: TGCAGTAATACGGGACAGGGCGAGACCCAGTACTTC. The encoded protein is CSNTGQGETQYF.

The chain is built from TRBV4-3 and TRBJ2-4, with D possibly TRBD2 on 5 matching bases. This CDR3 contains 15 residues. Germline V gene sequence: CDR1 LGHNA, CDR2 YSLEER. V was clipped by 5 bases and J by 4 bases, with 15 bases between them. The CDR3, as DNA: TGCGCCAGCAGCGTCCGACCTCGCGGGAAAAACATTCAGTACTTC. It yields the protein CASSVRPRGKNIQYF.

V usage is TRBV7-2 and J usage is TRBJ1-2; D ambiguous. Trimming took 1 base from V and 7 from J, leaving 13 bases between them. Per the germline V gene, CDR1 is SGHTA and CDR2 is FQGNSA. This CDR3 spans 14 amino acids. CDR3 region: CASSLDRVAGGYTF. In DNA form, the CDR3 reads TGTGCCAGCAGCTTAGATCGGGTCGCAGGTGGCTACACCTTC.

The V gene is TRBV7-3, the J gene TRBJ2-1; TRBD2 matches 10 bases. CDR1 and CDR2 from the germline V gene are SGHTA and FQGTGA. CDR3 length: 14 residues. V lost 4 bases and J lost 9; bases outside the gene matches: 6. CDR3 loop: CASSWNPSGSEQFF. The CDR3 DNA reads as TGTGCCAGCAGCTGGAACCCTAGCGGGAGTGAGCAGTTCTTC.

V is TRBV20-1 and J is TRBJ2-5; D is unresolved. The DNA matches TRBJ2-1 better at its end, which makes the J call doubtful. The CDR3 has 11 residues. The germline V gene has CDR1 DFQATT and CDR2 SNEGSKA (reference sequence). For the CDR3, the DNA is TGCAGTGCTAGAGATCCGGTCGTGCAGTTCTTC. It translates to CSARDPVVQFF.